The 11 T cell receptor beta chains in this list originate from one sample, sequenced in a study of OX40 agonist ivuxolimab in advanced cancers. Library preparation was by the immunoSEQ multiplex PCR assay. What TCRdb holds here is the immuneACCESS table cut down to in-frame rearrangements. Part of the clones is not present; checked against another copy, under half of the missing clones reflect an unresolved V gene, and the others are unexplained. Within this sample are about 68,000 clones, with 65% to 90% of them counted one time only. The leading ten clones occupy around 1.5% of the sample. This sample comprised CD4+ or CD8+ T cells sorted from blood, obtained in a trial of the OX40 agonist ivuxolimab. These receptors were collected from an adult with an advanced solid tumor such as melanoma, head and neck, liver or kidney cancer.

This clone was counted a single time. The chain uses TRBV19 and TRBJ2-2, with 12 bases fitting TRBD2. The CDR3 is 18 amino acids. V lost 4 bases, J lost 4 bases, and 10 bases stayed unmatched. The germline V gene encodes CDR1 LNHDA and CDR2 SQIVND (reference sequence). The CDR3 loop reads CASSTPLLAGGGTGELFF. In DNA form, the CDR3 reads TGTGCCAGTAGTACACCCCTACTAGCGGGAGGAGGCACCGGGGAGCTGTTTTTT. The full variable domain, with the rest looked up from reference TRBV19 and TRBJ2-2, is DGGITQSPKYLFRKEGQNVTLSCEQNLNHDAMYWYRQDPGQGLRLIYYSQIVNDFQKGDIAEGYSVSREKKESFPLTVTSAQKNPTAFYLCASSTPLLAGGGTGELFFGEGSRLTVL.

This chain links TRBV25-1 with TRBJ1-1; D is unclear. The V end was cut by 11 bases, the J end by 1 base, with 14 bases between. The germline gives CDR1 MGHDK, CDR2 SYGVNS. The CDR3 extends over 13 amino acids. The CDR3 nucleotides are TGTGCCTCCAGCACCCCGGGGAACACTGAAGCTTTCTTT. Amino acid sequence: CASSTPGNTEAFF.

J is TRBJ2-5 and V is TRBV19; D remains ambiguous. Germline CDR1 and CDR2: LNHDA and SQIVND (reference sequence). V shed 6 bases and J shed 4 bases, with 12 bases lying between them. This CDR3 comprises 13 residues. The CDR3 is CASSKLVGETQYF. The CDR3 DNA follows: TGTGCCAGTAGCAAACTGGTCGGAGAGACCCAGTACTTC.

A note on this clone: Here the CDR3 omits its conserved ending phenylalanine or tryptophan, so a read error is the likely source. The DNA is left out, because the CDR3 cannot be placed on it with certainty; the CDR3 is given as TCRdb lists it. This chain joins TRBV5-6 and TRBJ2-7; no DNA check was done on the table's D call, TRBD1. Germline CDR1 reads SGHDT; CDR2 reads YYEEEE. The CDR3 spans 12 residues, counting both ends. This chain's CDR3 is CASSLSWDSLQE.

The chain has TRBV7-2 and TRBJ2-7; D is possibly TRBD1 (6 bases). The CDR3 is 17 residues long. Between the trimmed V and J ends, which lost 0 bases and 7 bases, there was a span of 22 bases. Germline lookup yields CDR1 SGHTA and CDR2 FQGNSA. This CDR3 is CASSLADGTTLRREQYF. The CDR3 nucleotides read TGTGCCAGCAGCTTAGCCGATGGGACAACCCTCAGGCGGGAGCAGTACTTC. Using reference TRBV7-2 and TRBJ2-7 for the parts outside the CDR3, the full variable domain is GAGVSQSPSNKVTEKGKDVELRCDPISGHTALYWYRQSLGQGLEFLIYFQGNSAPDKSGLPSDRFSAERTGGSVSTLTIQRTQQEDSAVYLCASSLADGTTLRREQYFGPGTRLTVT.

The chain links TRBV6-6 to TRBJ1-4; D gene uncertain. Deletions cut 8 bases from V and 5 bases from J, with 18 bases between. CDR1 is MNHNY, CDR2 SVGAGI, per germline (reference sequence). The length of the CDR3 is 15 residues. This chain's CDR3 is CASCKDFGSNEKLFF. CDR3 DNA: TGTGCCAGCTGTAAAGATTTCGGCTCAAATGAAAAACTGTTTTTT.

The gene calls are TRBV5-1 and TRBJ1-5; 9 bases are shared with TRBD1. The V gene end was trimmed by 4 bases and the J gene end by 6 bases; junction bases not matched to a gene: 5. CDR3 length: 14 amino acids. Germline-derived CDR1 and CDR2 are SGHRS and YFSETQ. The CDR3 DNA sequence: TGCGCCAGCAGCACGGGACAGGGAAGTCAGCCCCAGCATTTT. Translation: CASSTGQGSQPQHF.

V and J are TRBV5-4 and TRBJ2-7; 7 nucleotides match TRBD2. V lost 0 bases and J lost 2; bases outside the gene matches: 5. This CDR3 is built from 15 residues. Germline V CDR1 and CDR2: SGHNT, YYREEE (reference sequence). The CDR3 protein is CASSLDPSGAYEQYF. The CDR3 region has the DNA TGTGCCAGCAGCTTGGATCCTAGCGGAGCCTACGAGCAGTACTTC.

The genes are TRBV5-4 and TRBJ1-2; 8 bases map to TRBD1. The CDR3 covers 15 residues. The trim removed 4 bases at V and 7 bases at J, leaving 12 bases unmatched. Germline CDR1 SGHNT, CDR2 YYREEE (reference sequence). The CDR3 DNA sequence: TGTGCCAGCAGCACTGGGAGGCAGGGGGCTTCTGGCTACACCTTC. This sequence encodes CASSTGRQGASGYTF.

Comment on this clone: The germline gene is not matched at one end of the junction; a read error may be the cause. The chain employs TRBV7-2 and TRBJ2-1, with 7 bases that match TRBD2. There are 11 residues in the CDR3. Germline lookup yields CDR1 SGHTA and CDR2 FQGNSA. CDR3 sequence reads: CASSLTRERFF. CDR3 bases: TGTGCCAGCAGCTTAACGCGGGAGCGGTTCTTC.

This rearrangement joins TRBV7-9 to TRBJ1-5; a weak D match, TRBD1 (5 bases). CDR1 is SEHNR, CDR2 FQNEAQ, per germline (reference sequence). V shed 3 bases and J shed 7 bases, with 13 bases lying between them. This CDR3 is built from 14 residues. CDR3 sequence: CASSFPGPEQPQHF. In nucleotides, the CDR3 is TGTGCCAGCAGCTTTCCGGGGCCCGAGCAGCCCCAGCATTTT.